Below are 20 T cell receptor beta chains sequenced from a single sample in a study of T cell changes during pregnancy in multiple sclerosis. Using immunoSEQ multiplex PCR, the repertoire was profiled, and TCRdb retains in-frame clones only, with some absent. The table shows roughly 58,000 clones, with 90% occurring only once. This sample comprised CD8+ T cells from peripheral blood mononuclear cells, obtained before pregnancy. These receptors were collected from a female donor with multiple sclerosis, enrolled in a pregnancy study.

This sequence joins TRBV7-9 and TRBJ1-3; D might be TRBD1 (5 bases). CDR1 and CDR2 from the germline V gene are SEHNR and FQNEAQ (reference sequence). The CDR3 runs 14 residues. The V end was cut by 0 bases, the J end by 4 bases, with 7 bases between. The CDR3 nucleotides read TGTGCCAGCAGCTTAGCAGGGGAAGGAAACACCATATATTTT. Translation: CASSLAGEGNTIYF.

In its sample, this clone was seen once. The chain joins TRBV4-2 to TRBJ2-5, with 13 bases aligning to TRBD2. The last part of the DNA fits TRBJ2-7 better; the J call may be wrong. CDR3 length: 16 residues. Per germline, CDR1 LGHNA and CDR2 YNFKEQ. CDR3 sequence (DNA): TGTGCCAGCAGCTCCTTGCGGACTAGCGGGGGCTACGAGCAGTACTTC. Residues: CASSSLRTSGGYEQYF.

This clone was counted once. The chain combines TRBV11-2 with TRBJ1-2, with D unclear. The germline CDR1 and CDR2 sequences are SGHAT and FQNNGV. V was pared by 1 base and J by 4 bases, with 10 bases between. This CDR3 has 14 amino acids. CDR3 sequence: CASSLGAGLYGYTF. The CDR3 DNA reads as TGTGCCAGCAGCTTAGGAGCAGGCCTCTATGGCTACACCTTC.

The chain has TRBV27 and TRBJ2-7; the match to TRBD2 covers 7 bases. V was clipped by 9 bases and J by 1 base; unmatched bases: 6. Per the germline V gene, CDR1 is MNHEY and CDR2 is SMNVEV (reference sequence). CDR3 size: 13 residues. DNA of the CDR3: TGTGCCAGTGGGCGGGGACTATCCTACGAGCAGTACTTC. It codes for CASGRGLSYEQYF.

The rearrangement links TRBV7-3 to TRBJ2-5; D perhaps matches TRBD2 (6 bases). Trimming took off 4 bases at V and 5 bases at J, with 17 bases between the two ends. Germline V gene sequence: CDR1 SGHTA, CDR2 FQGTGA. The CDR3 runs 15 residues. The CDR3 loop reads CASSYLGGGLETQYF. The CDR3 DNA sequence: TGTGCCAGCAGCTACCTGGGTGGGGGACTCGAGACCCAGTACTTC.

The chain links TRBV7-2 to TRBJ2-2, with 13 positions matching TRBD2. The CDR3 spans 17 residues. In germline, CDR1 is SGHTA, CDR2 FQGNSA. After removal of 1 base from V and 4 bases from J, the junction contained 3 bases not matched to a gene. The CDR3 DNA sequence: TGTGCCAGCAGCTTAGGACTAGCGGGGGGCATCACCGGGGAGCTGTTTTTT. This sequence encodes CASSLGLAGGITGELFF.

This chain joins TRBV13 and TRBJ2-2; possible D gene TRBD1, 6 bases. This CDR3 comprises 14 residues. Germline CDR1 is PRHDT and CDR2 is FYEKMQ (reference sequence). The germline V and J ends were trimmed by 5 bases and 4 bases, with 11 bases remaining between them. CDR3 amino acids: CASSDWTATGELFF. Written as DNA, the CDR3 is TGTGCCAGCAGCGATTGGACAGCCACCGGGGAGCTGTTTTTT.

The CDR3 nucleotides read TGTGCCAGCAGCCCCCAGTACCGGGAGGACTCTGGAAACACCATATATTTT. This codes for CASSPQYREDSGNTIYF. J is TRBJ1-3 and V is TRBV5-6; D not resolved. V lost 4 bases, J lost 0 bases, and 17 bases lay in between. This CDR3 spans 17 amino acids. In germline, CDR1 is SGHDT, CDR2 YYEEEE. Supplemented by reference TRBV5-6 and TRBJ1-3, the full variable domain reads DAGVTQSPTHLIKTRGQQVTLRCSPKSGHDTVSWYQQALGQGPQFIFQYYEEEERQRGNFPDRFSGHQFPNYSSELNVNALLLGDSALYLCASSPQYREDSGNTIYFGEGSWLTVV.

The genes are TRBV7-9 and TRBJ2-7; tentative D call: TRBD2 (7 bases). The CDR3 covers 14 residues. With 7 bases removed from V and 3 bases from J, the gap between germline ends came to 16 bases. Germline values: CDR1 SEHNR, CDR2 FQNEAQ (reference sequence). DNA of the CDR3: TGTGCCAGCACCAGCTCGGGGGGCAACTACGAGCAGTACTTC. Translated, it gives CASTSSGGNYEQYF.

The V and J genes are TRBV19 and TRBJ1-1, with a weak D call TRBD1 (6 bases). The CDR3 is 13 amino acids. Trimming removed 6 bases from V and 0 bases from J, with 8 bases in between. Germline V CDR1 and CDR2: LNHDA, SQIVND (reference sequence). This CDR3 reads CASSGTLNTEAFF. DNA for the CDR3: TGTGCCAGTAGCGGGACATTGAACACTGAAGCTTTCTTT.

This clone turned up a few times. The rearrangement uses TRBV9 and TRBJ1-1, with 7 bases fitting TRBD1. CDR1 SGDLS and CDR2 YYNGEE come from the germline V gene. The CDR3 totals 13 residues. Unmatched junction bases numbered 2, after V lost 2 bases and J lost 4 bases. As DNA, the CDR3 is TGTGCCAGCAGCGTGTCAGGGGGCACTGAAGCTTTCTTT. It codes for CASSVSGGTEAFF.

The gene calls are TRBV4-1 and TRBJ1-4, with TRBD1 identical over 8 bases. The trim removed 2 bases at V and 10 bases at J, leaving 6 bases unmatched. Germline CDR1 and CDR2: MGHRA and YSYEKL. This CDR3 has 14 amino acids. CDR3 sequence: CASSQIQGGGKLFF. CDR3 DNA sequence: TGCGCCAGCAGCCAAATACAGGGGGGGGGAAAACTGTTTTTT.

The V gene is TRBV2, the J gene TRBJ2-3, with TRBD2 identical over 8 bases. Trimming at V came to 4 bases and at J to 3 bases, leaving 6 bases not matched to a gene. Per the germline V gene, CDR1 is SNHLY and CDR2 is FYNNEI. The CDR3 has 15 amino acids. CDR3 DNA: TGTGCCAGCAGTGCCCCGGGGGGGGTGACAGATACGCAGTATTTT. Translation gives CASSAPGGVTDTQYF.

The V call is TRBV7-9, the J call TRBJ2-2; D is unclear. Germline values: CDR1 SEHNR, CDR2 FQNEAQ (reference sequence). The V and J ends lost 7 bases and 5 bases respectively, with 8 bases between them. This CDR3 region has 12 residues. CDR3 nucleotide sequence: TGTGCCAGCACTAAAGTGACCGGGGAGCTGTTTTTT. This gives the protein CASTKVTGELFF. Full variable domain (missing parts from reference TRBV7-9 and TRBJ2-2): DTGVSQNPRHKITKRGQNVTFRCDPISEHNRLYWYRQTLGQGPEFLTYFQNEAQLEKSRLLSDRFSAERPKGSFSTLEIQRTEQGDSAMYLCASTKVTGELFFGEGSRLTVL.

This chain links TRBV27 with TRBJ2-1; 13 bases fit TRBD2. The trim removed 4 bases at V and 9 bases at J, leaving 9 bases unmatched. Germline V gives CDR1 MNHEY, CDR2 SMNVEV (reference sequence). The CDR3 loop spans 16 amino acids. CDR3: CASSSLLAGGPSEQFF. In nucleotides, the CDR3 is TGTGCCAGCAGTTCCTTACTAGCGGGGGGGCCAAGTGAGCAGTTCTTC.

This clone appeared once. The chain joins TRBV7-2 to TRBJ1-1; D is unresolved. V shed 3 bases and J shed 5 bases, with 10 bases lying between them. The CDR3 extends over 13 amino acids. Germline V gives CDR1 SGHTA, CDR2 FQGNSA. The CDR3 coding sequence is TGTGCCAGCAGCTTGGGCCGAAATACTGAAGCTTTCTTT. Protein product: CASSLGRNTEAFF.

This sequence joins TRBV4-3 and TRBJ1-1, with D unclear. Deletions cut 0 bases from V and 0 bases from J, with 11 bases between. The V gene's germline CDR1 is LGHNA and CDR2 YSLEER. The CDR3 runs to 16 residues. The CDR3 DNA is TGCGCCAGCAGCCAAGATGGTCTCCAGATGAACACTGAAGCTTTCTTT. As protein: CASSQDGLQMNTEAFF.

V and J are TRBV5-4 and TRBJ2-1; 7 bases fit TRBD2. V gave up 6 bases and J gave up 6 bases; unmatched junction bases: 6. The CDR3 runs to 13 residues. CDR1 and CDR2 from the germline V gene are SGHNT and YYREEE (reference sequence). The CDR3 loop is CASKGSGLNEQFF. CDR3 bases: TGTGCCAGCAAAGGTAGCGGGCTCAATGAGCAGTTCTTC.

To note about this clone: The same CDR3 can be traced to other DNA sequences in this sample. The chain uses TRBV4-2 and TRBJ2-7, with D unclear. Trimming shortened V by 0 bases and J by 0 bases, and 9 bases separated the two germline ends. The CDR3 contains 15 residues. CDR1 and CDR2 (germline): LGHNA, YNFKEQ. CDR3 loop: CASSQESGSSYEQYF. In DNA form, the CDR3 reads TGTGCCAGCAGCCAAGAGAGTGGTAGCTCCTACGAGCAGTACTTC.

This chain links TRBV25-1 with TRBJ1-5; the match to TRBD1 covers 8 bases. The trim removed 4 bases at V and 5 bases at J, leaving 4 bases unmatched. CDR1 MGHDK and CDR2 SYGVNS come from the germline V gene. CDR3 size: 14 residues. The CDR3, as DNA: TGTGCCAGCAGTGGGACAGGGAGGCATCAGCCCCAGCATTTT. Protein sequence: CASSGTGRHQPQHF.